The subject of this entry is one T cell receptor beta chain. The source of the sample is a study of blood T cell repertoires in COVID-19. Methods used by the authors: Researchers report that nucleated cell counts were estimated from reference gene primer amplification. The protocol was immunoSEQ multiplex PCR, while the TCRdb copy is restricted to in-frame clones and leaves out a portion. The V and J calls and clone size come from that table; D and trimming were worked out from the DNA. This table holds about 160,000 clones, around 82% found once. Germline lookup yields CDR1 MNHEY and CDR2 SVGAGI. The V gene lost 2 bases and the J gene lost 6 bases, with 16 bases spanning the gap. CDR3 length equals 15 residues.

The chain links TRBV6-5 to TRBJ1-2, with D possibly TRBD1 on 5 matching bases. The TCR comes from a woman aged 40 to 50 with COVID-19, enrolled during active disease. Sequencing was done on a sample of peripheral blood. The CDR3 bases are TGTGCCAGCAGTTACACGGGCCCGCGGGGGGATGGCTACACCTTC. Its translation: CASSYTGPRGDGYTF.